This T cell receptor beta chain was retrieved from a study of cytomegalovirus exposure and HLA in healthy donors. The germline CDR1 and CDR2 sequences are SGHVS and FQNEAQ. CDR3 length: 15 amino acids. The V end was cut by 4 bases, the J end by 8 bases, with 20 bases between. General study points: Sequencing depth roughly uniform across donors was assumed in presence/absence analyses.

60 Vbeta and 13 Jbeta primers were used in PCR. Here immunoSEQ multiplex PCR was the method, and the copy in TCRdb shows in-frame clones only, minus some. This table has under 200,000 clones, roughly 84% appearing once. A remark on this clone: The target antigen is unknown.

The donors, nominally healthy at sampling, likely had unrecorded immune exposures. V gene TRBV7-8 combines with J gene TRBJ1-2; D is perhaps TRBD1 (6 bases). This TCR derives from a man aged 30 to 39 in good health and CMV-seropositive. Input material: PBMCs. CDR3 sequence: CASSSLVGGRGGYTF. The CDR3 nucleotides are TGTGCCAGCAGCTCCCTTGTAGGGGGAAGGGGGGGCTACACCTTC.